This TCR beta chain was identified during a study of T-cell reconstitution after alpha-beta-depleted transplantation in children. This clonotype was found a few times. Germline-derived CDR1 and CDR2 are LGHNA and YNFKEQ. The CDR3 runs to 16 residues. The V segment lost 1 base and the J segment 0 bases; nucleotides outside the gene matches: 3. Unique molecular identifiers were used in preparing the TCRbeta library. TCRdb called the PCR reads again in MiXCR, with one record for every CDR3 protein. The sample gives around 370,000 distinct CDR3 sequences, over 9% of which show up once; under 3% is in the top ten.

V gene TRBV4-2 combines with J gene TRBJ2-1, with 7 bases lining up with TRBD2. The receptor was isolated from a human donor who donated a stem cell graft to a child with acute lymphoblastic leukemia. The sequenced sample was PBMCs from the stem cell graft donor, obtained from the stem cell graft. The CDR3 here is CASSQAGTNSYNEQFF. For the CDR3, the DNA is TGTGCCAGCAGCCAAGCCGGGACTAACTCCTACAATGAGCAGTTCTTC.